This T cell receptor (beta chain) was recovered during a study of cytomegalovirus exposure and HLA in healthy donors. General study findings and limits: The study had only CMV serostatus as immune exposure information.

As regards this clone: What it binds is unknown.

The length of the CDR3 is 16 residues. CDR1 is SGHVS, CDR2 FQNEAQ, per germline. The V and J ends lost 2 bases and 10 bases, in that order; junction bases with no gene match: 14. 13 Jbeta primers and 60 Vbeta primers were used for the PCR. Clones were sequenced by immunoSEQ multiplex PCR, and TCRdb holds only the in-frame ones, with some missing. The sample consists of some 130,000 clones, around 77% of them appearing once. The chain links TRBV7-8 to TRBJ1-1; 9 bases match TRBD1. Input material: PBMCs. The clonotype originates from a man younger than 40 in good health and CMV-seronegative. The CDR3 loop reads CASSLSPPGQGIVAFF. CDR3 in DNA: TGTGCCAGCAGCTTATCCCCCCCGGGACAGGGTATTGTAGCTTTCTTT.